Sequencing of this T cell receptor beta chain was carried out in a study of early T cells in non-severe SARS-CoV-2 infection. V was pared by 0 bases and J by 2 bases, with 14 bases between. The CDR3 loop spans 16 amino acids. The germline gives CDR1 MNHNS, CDR2 SASEGT. Individual cDNA molecules received unique molecular identifiers. One entry per CDR3 protein results from TCRdb running MiXCR on the 5' RACE reads. The data hold tens of thousands of distinct CDR3 sequences, with roughly an eighth observed a single time. The sample holds a few counts of this clonotype. The rearrangement joins TRBV6-1 to TRBJ2-7; D not certain. The sequence was obtained from an adult who was a healthcare worker with PCR-confirmed SARS-CoV-2 infection or an uninfected control (not recorded which). Input material: whole blood. The CDR3 region has the DNA TGTGCCAGCAGTGAAGCGGTGCATCCGAGCACCTACGAGCAGTACTTC. It translates to CASSEAVHPSTYEQYF.